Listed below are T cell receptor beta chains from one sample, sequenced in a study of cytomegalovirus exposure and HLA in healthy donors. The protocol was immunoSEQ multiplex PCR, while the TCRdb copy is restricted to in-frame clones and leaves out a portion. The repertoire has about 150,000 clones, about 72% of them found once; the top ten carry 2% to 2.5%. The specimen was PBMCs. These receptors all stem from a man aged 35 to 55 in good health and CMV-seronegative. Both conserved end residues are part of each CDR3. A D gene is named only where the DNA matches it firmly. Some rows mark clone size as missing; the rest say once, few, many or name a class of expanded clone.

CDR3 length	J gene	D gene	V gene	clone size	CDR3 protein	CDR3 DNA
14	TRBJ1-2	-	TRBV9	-	CASSVETGYYGYTF	TGTGCCAGCAGCGTAGAGACAGGTTACTATGGCTACACCTTC
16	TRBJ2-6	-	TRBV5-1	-	CASSLAAGAGANVLTF	TGCGCCAGCAGCTTGGCAGCCGGGGCTGGGGCCAACGTCCTGACTTTC
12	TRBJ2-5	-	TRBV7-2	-	CASSFQGGTQYF	TGTGCCAGCAGCTTCCAGGGTGGGACCCAGTACTTC
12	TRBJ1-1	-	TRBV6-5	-	CATRRTNTEAFF	TGTGCCACCCGACGGACAAACACTGAAGCTTTCTTT
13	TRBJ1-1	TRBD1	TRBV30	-	CAWSPDRVTEAFF	TGTGCCTGGAGTCCAGACAGGGTTACTGAAGCTTTCTTT
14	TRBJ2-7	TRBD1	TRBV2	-	CASSRDRGAYEQYF	TGTGCCAGCAGCCGGGACAGGGGGGCCTACGAGCAGTACTTC
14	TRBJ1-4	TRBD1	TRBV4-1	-	CASSPLQGAGKPFF	TGCGCCAGCAGCCCATTACAGGGGGCCGGAAAACCGTTTTTT
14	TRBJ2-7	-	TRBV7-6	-	CASSPRVFSYEQYF	TGTGCCAGCAGCCCCAGGGTTTTTTCCTACGAGCAGTACTTC
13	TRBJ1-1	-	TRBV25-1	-	CASSVQGRTEAFF	TGTGCCAGCAGTGTACAGGGTCGGACTGAAGCTTTCTTT
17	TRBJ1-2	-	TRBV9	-	CASTQGGGASVRYGYTF	TGTGCCAGCACCCAAGGGGGAGGGGCATCGGTTCGGTATGGCTACACCTTC
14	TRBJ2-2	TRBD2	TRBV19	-	CATSSGRDTGELFF	TGTGCCACATCTAGCGGGAGGGACACCGGGGAGCTGTTTTTT
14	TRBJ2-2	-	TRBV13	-	CASSPGTNTGELFF	TGTGCCAGCAGCCCCGGGACAAACACCGGGGAGCTGTTTTTT
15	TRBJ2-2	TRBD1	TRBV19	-	CASSRGQGLPGELFF	TGTGCCAGTAGTAGAGGACAGGGTTTGCCCGGGGAGCTGTTTTTT
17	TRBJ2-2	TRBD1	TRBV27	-	CASSSPGTGGGGGELFF	TGTGCCAGCAGTTCCCCTGGGACAGGGGGCGGGGGCGGGGAGCTGTTTTTT
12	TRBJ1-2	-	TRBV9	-	CASSADSYGYTF	TGTGCCAGCAGCGCTGACAGCTATGGCTACACCTTC
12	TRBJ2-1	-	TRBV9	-	CASSVREDEQFF	TGTGCCAGCAGCGTAAGGGAGGATGAGCAGTTCTTC
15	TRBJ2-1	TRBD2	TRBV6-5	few	CASRKLAGEYNEQFF	TGTGCCAGCAGGAAACTAGCGGGGGAGTACAATGAGCAGTTCTTC
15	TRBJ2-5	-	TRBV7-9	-	CASSLAQARRETQYF	TGTGCCAGCAGCTTAGCGCAAGCCCGCCGGGAGACCCAGTACTTC
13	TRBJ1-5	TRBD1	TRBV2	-	CASRNRGDQPQHF	TGTGCCAGCAGAAACAGGGGAGATCAGCCCCAGCATTTT
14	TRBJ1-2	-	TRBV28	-	CASSSPPESRGYTF	TGTGCCAGCAGTTCGCCCCCAGAGTCGAGGGGCTACACCTTC
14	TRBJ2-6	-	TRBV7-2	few	CASSASSGANVLTF	TGTGCCAGCAGCGCCAGCTCTGGGGCCAACGTCCTGACTTTC
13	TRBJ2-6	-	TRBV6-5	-	CASSPPGANVLTF	TGTGCCAGCAGCCCCCCGGGGGCCAACGTCCTGACTTTC
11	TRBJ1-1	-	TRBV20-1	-	CSAVRFTEAFF	TGCAGTGCCGTGCGGTTCACTGAAGCTTTCTTT
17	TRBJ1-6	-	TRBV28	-	CASSSNRDGSYNSPLHF	TGTGCCAGCAGTTCAAACAGAGATGGATCCTATAATTCACCCCTCCACTTT
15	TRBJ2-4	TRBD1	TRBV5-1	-	CASSHTGQGENIQYF	TGCGCCAGCAGCCACACCGGACAGGGAGAAAACATTCAGTACTTC
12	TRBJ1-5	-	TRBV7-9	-	CSSSFSGQPQHF	TGTTCCAGCAGCTTCAGCGGGCAGCCCCAGCATTTT
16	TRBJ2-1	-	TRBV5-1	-	CASSSQPPVAYNEQFF	TGCGCCAGCAGCTCCCAACCCCCAGTGGCCTACAATGAGCAGTTCTTC
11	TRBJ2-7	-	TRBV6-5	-	CASSSLSEQYF	TGTGCCAGCAGTTCGTTGTCCGAGCAGTACTTC
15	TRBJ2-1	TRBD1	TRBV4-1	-	CASSQETGQINEQFF	TGCGCCAGCAGCCAAGAGACGGGACAGATCAATGAGCAGTTCTTC
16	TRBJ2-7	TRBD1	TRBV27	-	CASSSGGQGWSYEQYF	TGTGCCAGCAGTTCCGGGGGACAGGGGTGGTCCTACGAGCAGTACTTC
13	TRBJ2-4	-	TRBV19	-	CASSGTPKNIQYF	TGTGCCAGTAGCGGGACTCCCAAAAACATTCAGTACTTC
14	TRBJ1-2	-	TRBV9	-	CASSVEGEGYGYTF	TGTGCCAGCAGCGTAGAGGGGGAAGGCTATGGCTACACCTTC
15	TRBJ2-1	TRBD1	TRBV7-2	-	CASSLGTGSVNEQFF	TGTGCCAGCAGCTTAGGGACAGGGTCCGTCAATGAGCAGTTCTTC
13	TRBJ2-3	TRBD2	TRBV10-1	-	CASSEASGDTQYF	TGCGCCAGCAGTGAGGCTAGCGGAGATACGCAGTATTTT
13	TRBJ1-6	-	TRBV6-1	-	CASIVGAGSPLHF	TGTGCCAGCATTGTGGGGGCAGGATCACCCCTCCACTTT
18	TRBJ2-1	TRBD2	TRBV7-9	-	CASSLPPWASGRVNEQFF	TGTGCCAGCAGCTTACCCCCTTGGGCTAGCGGGAGAGTCAATGAGCAGTTCTTC
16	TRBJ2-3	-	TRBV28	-	CASGDPDRTYSDTQYF	TGTGCCAGCGGAGACCCGGACAGAACATACTCAGATACGCAGTATTTT
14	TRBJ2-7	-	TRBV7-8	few	CASSLDRHRYEQYF	TGTGCCAGCAGCTTAGATAGACACCGCTACGAGCAGTACTTC
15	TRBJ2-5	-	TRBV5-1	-	CASSLGQGAQETQYF	TGCGCCAGCAGCCTCGGACAAGGGGCCCAAGAGACCCAGTACTTC
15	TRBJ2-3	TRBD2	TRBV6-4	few	CASSDSSGGADTQYF	TGTGCCAGCAGTGACTCTAGCGGGGGGGCAGATACGCAGTATTTT
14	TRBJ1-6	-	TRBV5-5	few	CASSFTGRHSPLHF	TGTGCCAGCAGCTTCACAGGGCGACATTCACCCCTCCACTTT
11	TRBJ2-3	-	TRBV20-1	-	CSARARDTQYF	TGCAGTGCTAGAGCCAGGGATACGCAGTATTTT
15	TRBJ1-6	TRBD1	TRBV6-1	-	CASNRDRGRDSPLHF	TGTGCCAGCAATCGGGACAGGGGGCGAGACTCACCCCTCCACTTT
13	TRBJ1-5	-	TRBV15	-	CATSRVSTEPQHF	TGTGCCACCAGCAGAGTGTCCACGGAGCCCCAGCATTTT
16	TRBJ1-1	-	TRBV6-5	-	CASSYSPAGINTEAFF	TGTGCCAGCAGTTACTCCCCGGCGGGGATAAACACTGAAGCTTTCTTT
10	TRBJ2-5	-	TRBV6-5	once	CATRGETQYF	TGTGCCACTAGAGGAGAGACCCAGTACTTC
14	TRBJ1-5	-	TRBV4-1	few	CASSQKQGNQPQHF	TGCGCCAGCAGCCAAAAACAGGGCAATCAGCCCCAGCATTTT
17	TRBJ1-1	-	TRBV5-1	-	CASSLRRGGTMNTEAFF	TGCGCCAGCAGCCTTCGTCGGGGGGGGACCATGAACACTGAAGCTTTCTTT
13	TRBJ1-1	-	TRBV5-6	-	CASSLGPGAEAFF	TGTGCCAGCAGCTTGGGACCGGGAGCTGAAGCTTTCTTT
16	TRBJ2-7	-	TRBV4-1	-	CASSHVGRARSYEQYF	TGCGCCAGCAGCCATGTCGGGCGGGCCAGGTCCTACGAGCAGTACTTC
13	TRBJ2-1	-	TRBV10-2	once	CASSEGPYNEQFF	TGCGCCAGCAGTGAGGGCCCATACAATGAGCAGTTCTTC
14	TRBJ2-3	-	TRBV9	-	CASSVDSSTDTQYF	TGTGCCAGCAGCGTAGACTCTAGCACAGATACGCAGTATTTT
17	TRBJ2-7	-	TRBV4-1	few	CASSQGRFRDRGEEQYF	TGCGCCAGCAGCCAAGGGAGATTTCGAGATAGGGGTGAAGAGCAGTACTTC
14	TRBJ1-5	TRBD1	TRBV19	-	CATRFTGENQPQHF	TGTGCCACCCGATTTACAGGGGAAAATCAGCCCCAGCATTTT
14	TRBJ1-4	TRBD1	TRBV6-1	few	CASRRQGDNEKLFF	TGTGCCAGCAGACGACAGGGTGATAATGAAAAACTGTTTTTT
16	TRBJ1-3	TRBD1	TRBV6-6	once	CASSQTRDRVGNTIYF	TGTGCCAGCAGCCAAACCCGGGACAGAGTAGGAAACACCATATATTTT
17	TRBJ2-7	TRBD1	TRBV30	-	CAWGRSVGRGSSYEQYF	TGTGCCTGGGGCCGAAGCGTCGGCAGGGGGAGCTCCTACGAGCAGTACTTC
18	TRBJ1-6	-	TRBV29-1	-	CSVEGARAGSSYNSPLHF	TGCAGCGTTGAAGGGGCCCGGGCGGGGAGCTCCTATAATTCACCCCTCCACTTT